This T cell receptor (beta chain) was identified during a study of blood T cell repertoires in COVID-19. Clones were sequenced by immunoSEQ multiplex PCR, and TCRdb holds only the in-frame ones, with some missing. In the table there are about 220,000 clones, about 80% of which are singletons. This CDR3 has 14 amino acids. The germline CDR1 and CDR2 sequences are SGHTA and FQGNSA. J gave up 6 bases and V 5 bases, and 7 bases lay outside the gene matches. Participants came from some 23 US areas, aged about 18 to 100 years. This sequence was found in a woman in her thirties or forties with acute COVID-19. J is TRBJ1-2 and V is TRBV7-2; 9 nucleotides line up with TRBD1. Sequenced material: PBMCs or T cells enriched from blood (not recorded which). CDR3 in amino acids: CASSGGQGIHGYTF. The CDR3 nucleotides are TGTGCCAGCAGCGGCGGACAGGGGATCCATGGCTACACCTTC.